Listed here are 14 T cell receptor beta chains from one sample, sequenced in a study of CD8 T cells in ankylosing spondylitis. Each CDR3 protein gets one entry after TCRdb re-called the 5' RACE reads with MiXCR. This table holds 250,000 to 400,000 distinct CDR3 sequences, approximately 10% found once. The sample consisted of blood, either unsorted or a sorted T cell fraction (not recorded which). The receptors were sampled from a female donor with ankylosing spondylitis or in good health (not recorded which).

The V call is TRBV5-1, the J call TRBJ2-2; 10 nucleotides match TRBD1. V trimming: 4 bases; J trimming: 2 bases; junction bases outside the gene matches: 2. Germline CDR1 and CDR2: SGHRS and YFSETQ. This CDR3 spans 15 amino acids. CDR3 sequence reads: CASSRDRGNTGELFF. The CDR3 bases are TGCGCCAGCAGCCGGGACAGGGGTAACACCGGGGAGCTGTTTTTT.

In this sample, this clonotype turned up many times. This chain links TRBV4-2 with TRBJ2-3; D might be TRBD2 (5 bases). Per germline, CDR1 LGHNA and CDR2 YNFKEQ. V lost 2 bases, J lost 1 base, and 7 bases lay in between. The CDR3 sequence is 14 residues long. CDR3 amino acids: CASSQLGGTDTQYF. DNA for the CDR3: TGTGCCAGCAGCCAACTCGGGGGCACAGATACGCAGTATTTT.

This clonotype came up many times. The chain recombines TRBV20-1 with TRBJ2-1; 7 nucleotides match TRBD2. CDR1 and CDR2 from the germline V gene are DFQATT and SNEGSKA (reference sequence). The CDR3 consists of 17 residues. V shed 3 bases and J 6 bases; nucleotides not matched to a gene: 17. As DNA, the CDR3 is TGCAGTGCTAGGGTTGGCTCGGGACTAAGATGGGGCAATGAGCAGTTCTTC. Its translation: CSARVGSGLRWGNEQFF.

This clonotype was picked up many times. Here the CDR3 DNA reads TGCGCCAGCAGGGCAGGAGCCTACGAGCAGTACTTC. Its translation is CASRAGAYEQYF. The chain has TRBV5-1 and TRBJ2-7, with D unclear. Germline assignment: CDR1 SGHRS and CDR2 YFSETQ. The CDR3 runs 12 residues. V was pared by 5 bases and J by 2 bases, with 8 bases between.

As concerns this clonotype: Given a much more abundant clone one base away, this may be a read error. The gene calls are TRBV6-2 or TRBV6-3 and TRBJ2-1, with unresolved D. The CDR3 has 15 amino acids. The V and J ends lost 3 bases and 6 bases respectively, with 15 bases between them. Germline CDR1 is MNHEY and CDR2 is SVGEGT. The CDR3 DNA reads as TGTGCCAGCAGTTATCTGGGCCCCAGCGTCAATGAGCAGTTCTTC. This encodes CASSYLGPSVNEQFF.

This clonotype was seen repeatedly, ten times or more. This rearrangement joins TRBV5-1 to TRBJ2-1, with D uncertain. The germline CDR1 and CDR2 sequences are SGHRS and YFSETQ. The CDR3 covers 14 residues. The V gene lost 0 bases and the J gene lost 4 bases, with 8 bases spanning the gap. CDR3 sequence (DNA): TGCGCCAGCAGCTTGGAACTGCATTACAATGAGCAGTTCTTC. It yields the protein CASSLELHYNEQFF.

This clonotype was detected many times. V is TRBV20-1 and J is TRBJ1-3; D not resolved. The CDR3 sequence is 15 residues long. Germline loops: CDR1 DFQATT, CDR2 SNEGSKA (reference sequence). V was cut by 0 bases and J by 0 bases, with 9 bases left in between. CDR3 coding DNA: TGCAGTGCTAGAGAGGGCAGATACTCTGGAAACACCATATATTTT. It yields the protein CSAREGRYSGNTIYF.

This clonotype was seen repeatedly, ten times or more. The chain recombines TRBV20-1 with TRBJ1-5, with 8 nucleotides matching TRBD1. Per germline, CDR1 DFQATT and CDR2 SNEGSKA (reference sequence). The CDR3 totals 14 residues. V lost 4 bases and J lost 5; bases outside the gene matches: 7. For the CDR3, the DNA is TGCAGTGCTAAGGACAGGGCAGCTCATCAGCCCCAGCATTTT. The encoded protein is CSAKDRAAHQPQHF.

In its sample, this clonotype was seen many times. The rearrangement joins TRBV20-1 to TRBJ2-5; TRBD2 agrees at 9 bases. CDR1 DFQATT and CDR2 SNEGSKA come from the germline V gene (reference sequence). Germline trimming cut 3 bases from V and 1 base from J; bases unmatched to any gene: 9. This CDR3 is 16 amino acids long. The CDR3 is CSASPYGLAFQETQYF. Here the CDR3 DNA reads TGCAGTGCTAGCCCTTACGGACTAGCGTTCCAAGAGACCCAGTACTTC.

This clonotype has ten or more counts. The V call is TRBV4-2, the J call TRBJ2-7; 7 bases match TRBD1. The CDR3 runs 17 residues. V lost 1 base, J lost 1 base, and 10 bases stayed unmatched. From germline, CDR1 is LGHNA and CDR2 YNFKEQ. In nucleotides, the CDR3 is TGTGCCAGCAGCCAAGGCTTTACAGGGGAATTATCCTACGAGCAGTACTTC. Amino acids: CASSQGFTGELSYEQYF.

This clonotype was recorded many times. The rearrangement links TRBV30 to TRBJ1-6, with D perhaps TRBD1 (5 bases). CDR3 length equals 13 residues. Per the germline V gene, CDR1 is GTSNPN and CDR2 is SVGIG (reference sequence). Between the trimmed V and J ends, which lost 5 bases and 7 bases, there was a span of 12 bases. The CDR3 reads CAWGPGSNSPLHF. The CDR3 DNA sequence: TGTGCCTGGGGGCCAGGGTCGAATTCACCCCTCCACTTT.

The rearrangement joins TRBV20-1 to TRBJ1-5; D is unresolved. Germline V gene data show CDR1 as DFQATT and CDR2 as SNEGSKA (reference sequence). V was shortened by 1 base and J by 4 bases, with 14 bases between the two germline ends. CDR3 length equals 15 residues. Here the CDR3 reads CSARGFALGNQPQHF. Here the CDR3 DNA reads TGCAGTGCTAGAGGGTTTGCACTCGGTAATCAGCCCCAGCATTTT.

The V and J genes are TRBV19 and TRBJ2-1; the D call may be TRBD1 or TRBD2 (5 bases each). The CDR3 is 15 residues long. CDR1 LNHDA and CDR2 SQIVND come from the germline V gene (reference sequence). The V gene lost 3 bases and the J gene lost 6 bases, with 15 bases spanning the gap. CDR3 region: CASSINRDRGNEQFF. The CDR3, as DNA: TGTGCCAGTAGTATTAATAGGGACCGCGGCAATGAGCAGTTCTTC.

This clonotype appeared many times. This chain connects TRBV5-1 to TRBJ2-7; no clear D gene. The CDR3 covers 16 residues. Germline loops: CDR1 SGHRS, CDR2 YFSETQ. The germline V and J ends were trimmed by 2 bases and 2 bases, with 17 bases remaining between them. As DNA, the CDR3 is TGCGCCAGCAGCTTAACATGGAGTACCCCTACCTACGAGCAGTACTTC. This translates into CASSLTWSTPTYEQYF.